A selection of T cell receptor beta chains follows, all from one sample in a study of T cell responses to AZD1222 COVID-19 vaccine. TCRdb's copy holds only in-frame clones and misses some; the assay was immunoSEQ multiplex PCR. The table has approximately 130,000 clones, about nine tenths seen once. This specimen consisted of peripheral blood, obtained on day 0 of AZD1222 vaccination. All receptors come from an adult in good health. Both conserved end residues are part of each CDR3. Each record gives: V gene, D gene, clone size, J gene, CDR3 protein, CDR3 DNA. The D gene is left open where the match is weak. The size field is filled for only some rows; it gives once, few, many or a size class.

V gene: TRBV18
D gene: -
clone size: -
J gene: TRBJ1-4
CDR3 protein: CASRGQATTNEKLFF
CDR3 DNA: TGTGCCAGCCGCGGGCAGGCGACAACTAATGAAAAACTGTTTTTT

V gene: TRBV6-1
D gene: -
clone size: once
J gene: TRBJ1-2
CDR3 protein: CASSEAPVTNYGYTF
CDR3 DNA: TGTGCCAGCAGTGAAGCGCCAGTTACTAACTATGGCTACACCTTC

V gene: TRBV10-3
D gene: -
clone size: -
J gene: TRBJ2-3
CDR3 protein: CAISPGRGTDTQYF
CDR3 DNA: TGTGCCATCAGCCCGGGCAGAGGCACAGATACGCAGTATTTT

V gene: TRBV5-8
D gene: -
clone size: -
J gene: TRBJ2-3
CDR3 protein: CASSPGGWGATDTQYF
CDR3 DNA: TGTGCCAGCAGCCCCGGAGGATGGGGGGCTACAGATACGCAGTATTTT

V gene: TRBV7-9
D gene: -
clone size: -
J gene: TRBJ1-1
CDR3 protein: CASLATGTEAFF
CDR3 DNA: TGTGCCAGCCTGGCAACAGGAACTGAAGCTTTCTTT

V gene: TRBV7-9
D gene: -
clone size: -
J gene: TRBJ1-3
CDR3 protein: CASSPEFSGNTIYF
CDR3 DNA: TGTGCCAGCAGCCCAGAGTTCTCTGGAAACACCATATATTTT

V gene: TRBV7-2
D gene: -
clone size: -
J gene: TRBJ1-1
CDR3 protein: CASTPVWGNTEAFF
CDR3 DNA: TGTGCCAGCACCCCCGTATGGGGGAACACTGAAGCTTTCTTT

V gene: TRBV18
D gene: -
clone size: -
J gene: TRBJ2-3
CDR3 protein: CASSPPSTDTQYF
CDR3 DNA: TGTGCCAGCTCACCGCCGAGCACAGATACGCAGTATTTT

V gene: TRBV5-8
D gene: -
clone size: -
J gene: TRBJ1-5
CDR3 protein: CASSLESGQRGQPQHF
CDR3 DNA: TGTGCCAGCAGCTTGGAGTCGGGACAACGGGGTCAGCCCCAGCATTTT

V gene: TRBV7-2
D gene: -
clone size: -
J gene: TRBJ1-2
CDR3 protein: CASSLGGGRANYGYTF
CDR3 DNA: TGTGCCAGCAGCTTAGGCGGGGGGCGGGCTAACTATGGCTACACCTTC

V gene: TRBV12-3/TRBV12-4
D gene: TRBD1
clone size: once
J gene: TRBJ1-2
CDR3 protein: CASGRDRGYGYTF
CDR3 DNA: TGTGCCAGCGGCCGGGACAGGGGATATGGCTACACCTTC

V gene: TRBV29-1
D gene: TRBD2
clone size: -
J gene: TRBJ2-1
CDR3 protein: CSVQAGAILKNNEQFF
CDR3 DNA: TGCAGCGTGCAAGCGGGAGCCATCCTAAAAAACAATGAGCAGTTCTTC

V gene: TRBV2
D gene: -
clone size: -
J gene: TRBJ1-2
CDR3 protein: CASTTSGGYTF
CDR3 DNA: TGTGCCAGCACAACCTCGGGGGGCTACACCTTC

V gene: TRBV28
D gene: -
clone size: -
J gene: TRBJ2-7
CDR3 protein: CASTSAAAAYTYEQYF
CDR3 DNA: TGTGCCAGCACCTCCGCGGCGGCAGCTTATACCTACGAGCAGTACTTC

V gene: TRBV6-5
D gene: TRBD2
clone size: -
J gene: TRBJ2-7
CDR3 protein: CARVFGGRGHEQYF
CDR3 DNA: TGTGCCAGAGTTTTTGGCGGGAGGGGCCACGAGCAGTACTTC

V gene: TRBV5-1
D gene: -
clone size: -
J gene: TRBJ2-5
CDR3 protein: CASSLGWAEQTQYF
CDR3 DNA: TGCGCCAGCAGCTTGGGGTGGGCGGAACAGACCCAGTACTTC

V gene: TRBV21-1
D gene: -
clone size: -
J gene: TRBJ2-7
CDR3 protein: CASSKELGWTDTYEQYF
CDR3 DNA: TGTGCCAGCAGCAAAGAATTAGGATGGACTGATACCTACGAGCAGTACTTC

V gene: TRBV18
D gene: TRBD2
clone size: once
J gene: TRBJ2-2
CDR3 protein: CASSPPLAGLLNTGELFF
CDR3 DNA: TGTGCCAGCTCACCACCACTAGCGGGGCTTCTGAACACCGGGGAGCTGTTTTTT

V gene: TRBV4-3
D gene: -
clone size: -
J gene: TRBJ1-1
CDR3 protein: CASSRKGVGNTEAFF
CDR3 DNA: TGCGCCAGCAGTCGCAAGGGGGTCGGGAACACTGAAGCTTTCTTT

V gene: TRBV7-9
D gene: -
clone size: -
J gene: TRBJ1-4
CDR3 protein: CASSSWGGEDEKLFF
CDR3 DNA: TGTGCCAGCAGCTCCTGGGGAGGGGAGGATGAAAAACTGTTTTTT